This is a list of T cell receptor beta chains from one sample in a study of a mutant IDH1 vaccine in newly diagnosed glioma. Measured with immunoSEQ multiplex PCR; TCRdb has only the in-frame clones, and not every one. The repertoire holds about 33,000 clones, with 80% as singletons. For these TCRs, the target antigens are not known. The material was PBMCs, obtained from a glioma patient whose treatment included an IDH1 peptide vaccine. These receptors were taken from a man aged 40-50 years with glioma. Some clones in this sample may be carry-over from other donors' samples. CDR3s include the opening cysteine and the closing phenylalanine or tryptophan. D genes are given only for firm matches. Size is omitted from some rows. Given values are once, few, many or a class for expanded clones.

TRBV4-2	TRBJ2-7	-	-	13	TGTGCCAGCAGCCAAGCCACTATGAGGGAGCAGTACTTC	CASSQATMREQYF
TRBV6-4	TRBJ2-6	-	-	15	TGTGCCAGCAGTGAAGGAGCCTCTGGGGCCAACGTCCTGACTTTC	CASSEGASGANVLTF
TRBV5-1	TRBJ2-3	-	once	16	TGCGCCAGCAGCTTGGAGGTTTACAGGGTAGCCGATACGCAGTATTTT	CASSLEVYRVADTQYF
TRBV5-5	TRBJ2-5	TRBD1	-	16	TGTGCCAGCAGCTTTGGGAAGGGACAGGGGTCGGAGACCCAGTACTTC	CASSFGKGQGSETQYF
TRBV12-5	TRBJ2-2	-	-	15	TGTGCTAGTGGTCCCCTTGGGCCACTCACCGGGGAGCTGTTTTTT	CASGPLGPLTGELFF
TRBV4-2	TRBJ2-1	-	few	14	TGTGCCAGCAGCCTAAGTCGGGCCGCGGATGAGCAGTTCTTC	CASSLSRAADEQFF
TRBV7-2	TRBJ2-7	TRBD2	-	15	TGTGCCAGCAGCTCTAGCGGGGGCCCATACTACGAGCAGTACTTC	CASSSSGGPYYEQYF
TRBV7-9	TRBJ1-5	-	-	15	TGTGCCAGCAGCTTGGCTGGGGTTAGCAATCAGCCCCAGCATTTT	CASSLAGVSNQPQHF
TRBV19	TRBJ1-6	TRBD1	-	15	TGTGCCAGTAGTATTTATGGGACAGGGCTCTCACCCCTCCACTTT	CASSIYGTGLSPLHF
TRBV5-1	TRBJ2-4	-	-	15	TGCGCCAGCAGCCCTTCCCTGGGGGACAAAAACATTCAGTACTTC	CASSPSLGDKNIQYF
TRBV5-4	TRBJ2-3	-	-	16	TGTGCCAGCAGCTTACACTTGCGACCGAGCACAGATACGCAGTATTTT	CASSLHLRPSTDTQYF
TRBV6-4	TRBJ2-3	-	medium-sized	14	TGTGCCAGCAGTGAGGGGACTAGCACAGATACGCAGTATTTT	CASSEGTSTDTQYF
TRBV5-6	TRBJ1-1	TRBD1	-	16	TGTGCCAGCAGCTCTATAGGGGGCCGGGAGAACACTGAAGCTTTCTTT	CASSSIGGRENTEAFF